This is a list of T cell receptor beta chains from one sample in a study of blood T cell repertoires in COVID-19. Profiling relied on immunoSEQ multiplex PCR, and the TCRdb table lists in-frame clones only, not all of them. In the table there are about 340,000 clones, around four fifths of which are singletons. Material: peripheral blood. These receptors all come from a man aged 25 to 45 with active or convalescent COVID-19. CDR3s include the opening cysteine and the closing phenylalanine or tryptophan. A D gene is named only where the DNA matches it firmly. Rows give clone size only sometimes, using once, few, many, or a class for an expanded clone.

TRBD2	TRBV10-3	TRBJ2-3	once	TGTGCCGGATTCTCGGGGGGAGTCACAGATACGCAGTATTTT	CAGFSGGVTDTQYF
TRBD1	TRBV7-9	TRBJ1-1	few	TGTGCCAGCAGCTTGGGACAGGTGAACACTGAAGCTTTCTTT	CASSLGQVNTEAFF
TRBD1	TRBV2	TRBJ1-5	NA	TGTGCCAGCCGGGACAGGACCCATAGCAATCAGCCCCAGCATTTT	CASRDRTHSNQPQHF
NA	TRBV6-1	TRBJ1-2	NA	TGTGCCAGCAGTGATCGGGGGAAGGTCCCTCAGTATGGCTACACCTTC	CASSDRGKVPQYGYTF
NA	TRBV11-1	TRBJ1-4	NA	TGTGCCAGCAGCTCGAACAGACGCGGGGAAAAACTGTTTTTT	CASSSNRRGEKLFF
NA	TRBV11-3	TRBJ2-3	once	TGTGCCAGCAGCGTAACAGGGACCAACTCTGATACGCAGTATTTT	CASSVTGTNSDTQYF
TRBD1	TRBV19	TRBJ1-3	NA	TGTGCCAGTAGTTTCTCCGGGACAGTCTTCTCTGGAAACACCATATATTTT	CASSFSGTVFSGNTIYF
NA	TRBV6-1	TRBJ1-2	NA	TGTGCCAGCAGTGAGGGACAAACTAACTATGGCTACACCTTC	CASSEGQTNYGYTF
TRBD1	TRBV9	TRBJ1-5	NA	TGTGCCAGCAGCGTAGGACAGGGCAGCTGGCAGCCCCAGCATTTT	CASSVGQGSWQPQHF
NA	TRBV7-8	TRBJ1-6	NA	TGTGCCAGCAGCTTAGCGTCGGGTTCACCCCTCCACTTT	CASSLASGSPLHF
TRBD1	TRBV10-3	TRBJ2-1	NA	TGTGCCATCAGTGAGCCGAGACAGGGAGACAATGAGCAGTTCTTC	CAISEPRQGDNEQFF
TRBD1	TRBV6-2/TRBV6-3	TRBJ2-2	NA	TGTGCCAGCAGCCGACCGCAGGGGGCGAACACCGGGGAGCTGTTTTTT	CASSRPQGANTGELFF
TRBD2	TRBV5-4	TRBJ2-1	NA	TGTGCCAGCAGCTTTTGGACTAGCTACTACAATGAGCAGTTCTTC	CASSFWTSYYNEQFF
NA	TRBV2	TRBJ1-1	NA	TGTGCCAGCGTCCCAAGGAGAGTTACTGAAGCTTTCTTT	CASVPRRVTEAFF
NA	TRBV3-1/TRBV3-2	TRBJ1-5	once	TGTGCCAGCAGCCAACAGGGATATCAGCCCCAGCATTTT	CASSQQGYQPQHF
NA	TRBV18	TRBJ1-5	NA	TGTGCCAGCTCAGGAGGGCTTGGGAGCAATCAGCCCCAGCATTTT	CASSGGLGSNQPQHF
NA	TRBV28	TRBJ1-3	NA	TGTGCCAGCAGCCTGCTGGGTACAGTCTCTGGAAACACCATATATTTT	CASSLLGTVSGNTIYF
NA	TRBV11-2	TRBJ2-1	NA	TGTGCCAGCAGCTTCGTATATGAGCAGTTCTTC	CASSFVYEQFF
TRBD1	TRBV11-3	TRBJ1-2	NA	TGTGCCAGCAGCTTAGGGGGACAGGGCTATGGCTACACCTTC	CASSLGGQGYGYTF
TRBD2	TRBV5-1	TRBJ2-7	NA	TGCGCCAGCAGCCCCCGACTAGCGGGGGGCCTTCGGGAGCAGTACTTC	CASSPRLAGGLREQYF
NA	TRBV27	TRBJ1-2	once	TGTGCCAGCAGTTTCATGGGGGGTGGGGGCTACACCTTC	CASSFMGGGGYTF
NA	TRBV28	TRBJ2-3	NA	TGTGCCAGCAAACCCGTCGGACAGACGACCACAGATACGCAGTATTTT	CASKPVGQTTTDTQYF
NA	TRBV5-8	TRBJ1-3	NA	TGTGCCAGCACCGTGGGGGGACGGGGAAACACCATATATTTT	CASTVGGRGNTIYF
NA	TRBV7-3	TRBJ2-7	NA	TGTGCCAGCAGCCACTATACAGGGTTCGAGCAGTACTTC	CASSHYTGFEQYF
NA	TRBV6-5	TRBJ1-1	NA	TGTGCCAGCTTAAAACGAGACAGAAGGGCTGAAGCTTTCTTT	CASLKRDRRAEAFF
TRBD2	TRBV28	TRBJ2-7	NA	TGTGCCAGCAGTTCCTTCAGGGTAGCGGGTTCCGACGAGCAGTACTTC	CASSSFRVAGSDEQYF
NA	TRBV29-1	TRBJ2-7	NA	TGCAGCGTGAACAGGGCGCACGAGCAGTACTTC	CSVNRAHEQYF
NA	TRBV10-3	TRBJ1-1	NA	TGTGCCATCAGTGAGACCCCCTTGGTGTCGGGGGGCGACGTCACTGAAGCTTTCTTT	CAISETPLVSGGDVTEAFF
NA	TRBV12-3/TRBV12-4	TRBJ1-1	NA	TGTGCCAGCAGTGCAGGGATGACTGAAGCTTTCTTT	CASSAGMTEAFF
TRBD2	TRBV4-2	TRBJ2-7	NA	TGTGCCAGCAGCCAGGGACTAGTCTACGAGCAGTACTTC	CASSQGLVYEQYF
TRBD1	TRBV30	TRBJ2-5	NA	TGTGCCTGGAGTCTTGGACAGGGGGCAGAGACCCAGTACTTC	CAWSLGQGAETQYF
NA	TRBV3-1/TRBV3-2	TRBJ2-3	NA	TGTGCCAGCAGCCAAGACCCCGGGATATGGGGGGGGGCCCAAAGAGATACGCAGTATTTT	CASSQDPGIWGGAQRDTQYF
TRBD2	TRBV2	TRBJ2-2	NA	TGTGCCAGGGCGGGACTAGCCGGCGGGGAGCTGTTTTTT	CARAGLAGGELFF
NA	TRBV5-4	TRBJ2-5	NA	TGTGCCTTAAGGGACCGAGGGGGAGGGGAGACCCAGTACTTC	CALRDRGGGETQYF
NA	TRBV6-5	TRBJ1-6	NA	TGTGCCAGCAGTTACGGCCGGGTGAATTCACCCCTCCACTTT	CASSYGRVNSPLHF
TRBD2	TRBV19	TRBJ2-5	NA	TGTGCCAGTAGCGGACTAGCGGTAGAGACCCAGTACTTC	CASSGLAVETQYF
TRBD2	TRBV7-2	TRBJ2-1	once	TGTGCCAGCAGCCCTCTAACTAGCGGGGGGGACAATGAGCAGTTCTTC	CASSPLTSGGDNEQFF
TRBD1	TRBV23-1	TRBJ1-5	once	TGCGCCAGCAGTCAGCGGGACAGGGGGGAGGGTAATCAGCCCCAGCATTTT	CASSQRDRGEGNQPQHF
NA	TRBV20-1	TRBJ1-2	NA	TGCAGTGCCCGGGGAGTTGGTGGCTACACCTTC	CSARGVGGYTF
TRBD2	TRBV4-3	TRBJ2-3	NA	TGCGCCAGCAGCCAAGAAGGAGCGGGGGGAAATACGCAGTATTTT	CASSQEGAGGNTQYF
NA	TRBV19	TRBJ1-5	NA	TGTGCCAGTAGTATAAAAAAGGCCGGGGAGGCCCAGCATTTT	CASSIKKAGEAQHF
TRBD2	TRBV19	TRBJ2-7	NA	TGTGCCAGTAGTATTGGGAAAGGGACTAGCGCGGTCTACGAGCAGTACTTC	CASSIGKGTSAVYEQYF
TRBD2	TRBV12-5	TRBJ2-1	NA	TGTGCTAGTGGTTCCCCCCAGGGAGGGTACAATGAGCAGTTCTTC	CASGSPQGGYNEQFF
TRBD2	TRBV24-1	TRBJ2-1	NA	TGTGCCACCATGTCCGGGACTAAGGGATATGAGCAGTTCTTC	CATMSGTKGYEQFF
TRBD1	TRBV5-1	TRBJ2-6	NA	TGCGCCAGCTCCTTAACCAGCCGGGACAGGGGATCTGGGGCCAACGTCCTGACTTTC	CASSLTSRDRGSGANVLTF
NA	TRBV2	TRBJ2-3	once	TGTGCCAGCAACAGGCGAAGAACAGATACGCAGTATTTT	CASNRRRTDTQYF
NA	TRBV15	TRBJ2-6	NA	TGTGCCACCAGCAGAGATCAGGGATACTCTGGGGCCAACGTCCTGACTTTC	CATSRDQGYSGANVLTF
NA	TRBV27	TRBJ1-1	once	TGTGCCAGCAGCGAAGACGGACAGTTTATGAACACTGAAGCTTTCTTT	CASSEDGQFMNTEAFF
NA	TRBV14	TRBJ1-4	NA	TGTGCCAGCAGCCAAGATAGGAGGGGAGGGCTGTTTTTT	CASSQDRRGGLFF
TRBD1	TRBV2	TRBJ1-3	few	TGTGCCAGCAGCAACAGGGGGCTTGACACCATATATTTT	CASSNRGLDTIYF
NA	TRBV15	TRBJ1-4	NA	TGTGCCACCAGCGGGGCTAAGAAGGAAAAACTGTTTTTT	CATSGAKKEKLFF
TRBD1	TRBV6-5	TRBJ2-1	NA	TGTGCCAGCAGTTTGGACAGGGTTGGTAATGAGCAGTTCTTC	CASSLDRVGNEQFF
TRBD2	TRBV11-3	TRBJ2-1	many	TGTGCCAGCAGCTTAGAGGGCGGGGGGGCGAATGAGCAGTTCTTC	CASSLEGGGANEQFF
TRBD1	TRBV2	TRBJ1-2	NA	TGTGCCAGCAGTGAACCGGACAGGGTCTTCTATGGCTACACCTTC	CASSEPDRVFYGYTF
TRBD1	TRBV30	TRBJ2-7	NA	TGTGCCTGGAGTGCCCGGACAGGGCGCTACGAGCAGTACTTC	CAWSARTGRYEQYF